This is a list of T cell receptor beta chains from one sample in a study of blood T cell repertoires in COVID-19. Sequencing was performed with immunoSEQ multiplex PCR; in TCRdb, only in-frame clones are kept and a portion is missing. The sample lists fewer than 250,000 clones, around 83% occurring once. Sequenced material: peripheral blood. The source is a woman in her 50s with acute or convalescent COVID-19. CDR3s include the opening cysteine and the closing phenylalanine or tryptophan. The D gene is left open where the match is weak. Size tells how often a clone was seen (once, few, many) or the class of an expanded clone, and some rows leave it out.

size: .
J: TRBJ1-3
D: TRBD1
V: TRBV19
CDR3: CASSDRQGTGNTIYF
DNA: TGTGCCAGTAGCGATCGACAGGGGACTGGAAACACCATATATTTT

size: .
J: TRBJ1-2
D: TRBD1
V: TRBV28
CDR3: CASSLAGGANGYTF
DNA: TGTGCCAGCAGTTTGGCAGGGGGCGCTAATGGCTACACCTTC

size: .
J: TRBJ2-4
D: TRBD2
V: TRBV14
CDR3: CASSQGYGTSGAKNIQYF
DNA: TGTGCCAGCAGCCAAGGGTATGGGACTAGCGGAGCCAAAAACATTCAGTACTTC

size: .
J: TRBJ2-5
D: TRBD2
V: TRBV6-2/TRBV6-3
CDR3: CASSPPGGETQYF
DNA: TGTGCCAGCAGTCCCCCGGGGGGGGAGACCCAGTACTTC

size: .
J: TRBJ1-4
D: TRBD1
V: TRBV6-5
CDR3: CASTQTGAEKLFF
DNA: TGTGCCAGCACACAGACAGGGGCCGAAAAACTGTTTTTT

size: once
J: TRBJ1-6
D: .
V: TRBV5-1
CDR3: CASSSNRADSPLHF
DNA: TGCGCCAGCAGCTCCAACAGGGCGGACTCACCCCTCCACTTT

size: once
J: TRBJ2-5
D: .
V: TRBV28
CDR3: CASTLRGQETQYF
DNA: TGTGCCAGCACCCTAAGGGGGCAAGAGACCCAGTACTTC

size: .
J: TRBJ1-1
D: TRBD1
V: TRBV5-1
CDR3: CASSTDRARVTEAFF
DNA: TGCGCCAGCAGCACGGACAGGGCGCGAGTTACTGAAGCTTTCTTT

size: .
J: TRBJ2-3
D: TRBD1
V: TRBV24-1
CDR3: CATSDPLAGGIDTQYF
DNA: TGTGCCACCAGTGATCCCCTGGCAGGGGGTATAGATACGCAGTATTTT

size: .
J: TRBJ2-7
D: TRBD2
V: TRBV25-1
CDR3: CASSEGTSGRAYEQYF
DNA: TGTGCCAGCAGTGAAGGAACTAGCGGGAGGGCCTACGAGCAGTACTTC

size: .
J: TRBJ2-1
D: TRBD2
V: TRBV5-5
CDR3: CASSTTGTSGNEQFF
DNA: TGTGCCAGCAGCACCACCGGGACTAGCGGCAATGAGCAGTTCTTC

size: .
J: TRBJ2-1
D: TRBD1
V: TRBV7-7
CDR3: CASSRLRDSPFF
DNA: TGTGCCAGCAGCCGACTACGGGACAGCCCGTTCTTC

size: .
J: TRBJ2-1
D: TRBD2
V: TRBV27
CDR3: CASSLSTGTSEYNEQFF
DNA: TGTGCCAGCAGTTTAAGTACCGGGACTAGCGAGTACAATGAGCAGTTCTTC

size: .
J: TRBJ2-2
D: TRBD1
V: TRBV2
CDR3: CASRLTGIGSGELFF
DNA: TGTGCCAGCAGGTTGACAGGGATCGGCTCCGGGGAGCTGTTTTTT

size: once
J: TRBJ1-1
D: .
V: TRBV5-4
CDR3: CASSFWQGLTEAFF
DNA: TGTGCCAGCAGCTTCTGGCAGGGCCTCACTGAAGCTTTCTTT

size: .
J: TRBJ1-2
D: TRBD1
V: TRBV6-4
CDR3: CASSAGTVGDAGYTF
DNA: TGTGCCAGCAGTGCCGGGACAGTGGGGGACGCTGGCTACACCTTC

size: .
J: TRBJ2-7
D: TRBD1
V: TRBV28
CDR3: CASTQRQGSYEQYF
DNA: TGTGCCAGCACCCAAAGACAGGGGTCCTACGAGCAGTACTTC

size: .
J: TRBJ1-3
D: .
V: TRBV19
CDR3: CASSSLVLGSSGNTIYF
DNA: TGTGCCAGTAGTTCCCTCGTCCTTGGGAGCTCTGGAAACACCATATATTTT

size: few
J: TRBJ2-1
D: TRBD1
V: TRBV7-9
CDR3: CASILTGGLSSYNEQFF
DNA: TGTGCCAGCATTTTAACAGGGGGCCTTAGCTCCTACAATGAGCAGTTCTTC

size: .
J: TRBJ1-4
D: .
V: TRBV30
CDR3: CAWSSNGQLNEKLFF
DNA: TGTGCCTGGAGTTCGAACGGACAGCTCAATGAAAAACTGTTTTTT

size: .
J: TRBJ2-3
D: TRBD2
V: TRBV2
CDR3: CASSQLAGAGDTQYF
DNA: TGTGCCAGCAGCCAACTAGCGGGTGCAGGCGATACGCAGTATTTT

size: .
J: TRBJ2-3
D: TRBD2
V: TRBV9
CDR3: CASSTRLAPTDTQYF
DNA: TGTGCCAGCAGCACCCGACTAGCGCCCACAGATACGCAGTATTTT

size: .
J: TRBJ2-7
D: TRBD1
V: TRBV4-1
CDR3: CASSQGQGSYEQYF
DNA: TGCGCCAGCAGCCAAGGACAGGGGTCGTACGAGCAGTACTTC

size: .
J: TRBJ2-3
D: .
V: TRBV4-1
CDR3: CASSQAGSIDTQYF
DNA: TGCGCCAGCAGCCAAGCGGGAAGTATAGATACGCAGTATTTT

size: .
J: TRBJ1-4
D: TRBD1
V: TRBV5-1
CDR3: CASSLGQGFKKLFF
DNA: TGCGCCAGCAGCTTGGGACAGGGGTTCAAAAAACTGTTTTTT

size: .
J: TRBJ1-5
D: .
V: TRBV28
CDR3: CASSPEQTYQPQHF
DNA: TGTGCCAGCAGTCCGGAGCAGACTTATCAGCCCCAGCATTTT

size: .
J: TRBJ2-2
D: .
V: TRBV2
CDR3: CASNRGPSGRELFF
DNA: TGTGCCAGCAACAGGGGGCCTAGCGGGAGGGAGCTGTTTTTT

size: many
J: TRBJ2-7
D: TRBD1
V: TRBV28
CDR3: CASSGTAYYEQYF
DNA: TGTGCCAGCAGCGGGACAGCTTACTACGAGCAGTACTTC

size: .
J: TRBJ2-5
D: .
V: TRBV24-1
CDR3: CATSDFGETQYF
DNA: TGTGCCACCAGTGATTTCGGAGAGACCCAGTACTTC

size: once
J: TRBJ2-3
D: .
V: TRBV5-1
CDR3: CASNWGRRVEDTQYF
DNA: TGCGCCAGCAACTGGGGCCGCAGGGTAGAGGATACGCAGTATTTT

size: .
J: TRBJ1-1
D: .
V: TRBV12-2
CDR3: CASRLIPGQLNTEAFF
DNA: TGTGCAAGTCGTCTCATTCCAGGACAGTTGAACACTGAAGCTTTCTTT

size: .
J: TRBJ2-5
D: .
V: TRBV5-4
CDR3: CASSLGQQETQYF
DNA: TGTGCCAGCAGCTTGGGTCAGCAAGAGACCCAGTACTTC

size: .
J: TRBJ2-2
D: TRBD2
V: TRBV5-1
CDR3: CASSVTSGYTGELFF
DNA: TGCGCCAGCAGCGTTACTAGCGGCTACACCGGGGAGCTGTTTTTT